This T cell receptor beta chain was retrieved from a study of T cell responses to AZD1222 COVID-19 vaccine. The study's findings and limits: Nearly half of the spike-specific TCRs reportedly recognize variant regions that carry no mutations.

Trimming took 6 bases from V and 2 from J, leaving 17 bases between them. Germline values: CDR1 SGHAT, CDR2 FQNNGV. This CDR3 spans 16 amino acids. Clones were sequenced by immunoSEQ multiplex PCR, and TCRdb holds only the in-frame ones, with some missing. The sample lists some 94,000 clones; roughly 89% were seen once. The study pooled second doses at about 4 or about 12 weeks. Worth noting for this clone: Its antigen remains unidentified.

This chain uses TRBV11-2 with TRBJ1-5, with TRBD1 as a possible D gene (5 bases). Sequencing was performed on peripheral blood, taken 28 days after the second AZD1222 dose. This clonotype was obtained from an adult who received the AZD1222 COVID-19 vaccine. The CDR3 DNA sequence: TGTGCCAGCAGTCTCCTAACGGGGGATGGCAATCAGCCCCAGCATTTT. Encoded protein: CASSLLTGDGNQPQHF.